A selection of T cell receptor beta chains follows, all from one sample in a study of blood T cell repertoires in COVID-19. Some clones are missing from TCRdb's copy, which holds only in-frame ones; the method was immunoSEQ multiplex PCR. The sample lists some 300,000 clones, more than 70% occurring once. The material sequenced was PBMCs or T cells enriched from blood (not recorded which). The receptor set was obtained from a woman in her sixties or seventies in a cohort exposed to, infected with or recovered from COVID-19 (not recorded which). Both conserved end residues are part of each CDR3. A D gene is named only where the DNA matches it firmly. Size is omitted from some rows. Given values are once, few, many or a class for expanded clones.

clone_size: NA
d_call: NA
v_call: TRBV30
j_call: TRBJ1-1
cdr3_nt: TGTGCCTGGAGCGCCCAGGGGTCGGGGACTGAAGCTTTCTTT
cdr3_aa: CAWSAQGSGTEAFF

clone_size: NA
d_call: TRBD2
v_call: TRBV6-5
j_call: TRBJ2-7
cdr3_nt: TGTGCCAGCAGTTACTCGCCGGGAGGGCCCGGCGAGCAGTACTTC
cdr3_aa: CASSYSPGGPGEQYF

clone_size: NA
d_call: TRBD1
v_call: TRBV7-9
j_call: TRBJ2-1
cdr3_nt: TGTGCCAGCATCACGACAGGGGGCCGTCATTGGAATGAGCAGTTCTTC
cdr3_aa: CASITTGGRHWNEQFF

clone_size: few
d_call: NA
v_call: TRBV28
j_call: TRBJ2-1
cdr3_nt: TGTGCCAGCAGGCTAAGAAGCAATGAGCAGTTCTTC
cdr3_aa: CASRLRSNEQFF

clone_size: NA
d_call: TRBD1
v_call: TRBV4-3
j_call: TRBJ1-6
cdr3_nt: TGCGCCAGCAGCCAAGGACAGGGTGTTGATTCACCCCTCCACTTT
cdr3_aa: CASSQGQGVDSPLHF

clone_size: NA
d_call: TRBD2
v_call: TRBV20-1
j_call: TRBJ2-1
cdr3_nt: TGCAGTGCTAGTCTTCTAGCGGTAGTCTGGGAGCAGTTCTTC
cdr3_aa: CSASLLAVVWEQFF

clone_size: NA
d_call: NA
v_call: TRBV28
j_call: TRBJ2-7
cdr3_nt: TGTGCCAGCAGTTCTCCGGGACAAAGCTACGAGCAGTACTTC
cdr3_aa: CASSSPGQSYEQYF

clone_size: NA
d_call: TRBD1
v_call: TRBV28
j_call: TRBJ1-2
cdr3_nt: TGTGCCAGCAGCCCCGGGACAGGGTATGGCTACACCTTC
cdr3_aa: CASSPGTGYGYTF

clone_size: NA
d_call: TRBD1
v_call: TRBV5-5
j_call: TRBJ2-1
cdr3_nt: TGTGCCAGCAGCTTGACCAGCGTGGCAGGGGGGCAGTTCTTC
cdr3_aa: CASSLTSVAGGQFF

clone_size: NA
d_call: NA
v_call: TRBV20-1
j_call: TRBJ2-1
cdr3_nt: TGCAGTGCTAGTTGGCTCAGGAGGGGCAATGAGCAGTTCTTC
cdr3_aa: CSASWLRRGNEQFF

clone_size: NA
d_call: TRBD2
v_call: TRBV13
j_call: TRBJ2-7
cdr3_nt: TGTGCCAGCAGCTTTTTGTTAGCGGGAGAGGTCCCCTACGAGCAGTACTTC
cdr3_aa: CASSFLLAGEVPYEQYF

clone_size: NA
d_call: TRBD2
v_call: TRBV24-1
j_call: TRBJ2-5
cdr3_nt: TGTGCCACCAGTGATTTGATGCTAGCGGGAGAGGTGAGTGTGACCCAGTACTTC
cdr3_aa: CATSDLMLAGEVSVTQYF

clone_size: NA
d_call: NA
v_call: TRBV7-6
j_call: TRBJ2-7
cdr3_nt: TGTGCCAGCAGCCACCCGGGCTACGAGCAGTACTTC
cdr3_aa: CASSHPGYEQYF

clone_size: NA
d_call: TRBD1
v_call: TRBV4-1
j_call: TRBJ1-2
cdr3_nt: TGCGCCAGCAGCCGGGAGACAGGGGGCACGTATCATAATGGCTACACCTTC
cdr3_aa: CASSRETGGTYHNGYTF

clone_size: NA
d_call: NA
v_call: TRBV2
j_call: TRBJ2-5
cdr3_nt: TGTGCCAGCAGTCTTGGGACTGTGACCCAAGAGACCCAGTACTTC
cdr3_aa: CASSLGTVTQETQYF

clone_size: once
d_call: NA
v_call: TRBV7-8
j_call: TRBJ1-5
cdr3_nt: TGTGCCAGCAGCTTATTGGCACAGGGTTTCGGGGATCAGCCCCAGCATTTT
cdr3_aa: CASSLLAQGFGDQPQHF

clone_size: NA
d_call: NA
v_call: TRBV9
j_call: TRBJ2-1
cdr3_nt: TGTGCCAGCAGCGCCTGGGGCGGTGTCAGTCTTGGAGAGCAGTTCTTC
cdr3_aa: CASSAWGGVSLGEQFF

clone_size: NA
d_call: TRBD1
v_call: TRBV19
j_call: TRBJ1-2
cdr3_nt: TGTGTCTCTACCGGGACAGGGAGCTATGGCTACACCTTC
cdr3_aa: CVSTGTGSYGYTF

clone_size: NA
d_call: NA
v_call: TRBV30
j_call: TRBJ1-2
cdr3_nt: TGTGCCTGGAGTGTACAGGCCGGCTATGGCTACACCTTC
cdr3_aa: CAWSVQAGYGYTF

clone_size: NA
d_call: NA
v_call: TRBV3-1/TRBV3-2
j_call: TRBJ2-1
cdr3_nt: TGTGCCAGCAGCCAGCGGGACCTCGCTGGGGGGCAGTTCTTC
cdr3_aa: CASSQRDLAGGQFF

clone_size: NA
d_call: NA
v_call: TRBV18
j_call: TRBJ2-4
cdr3_nt: TGTGCCAGCTCACCACCCACTAGCAAATCGGCCAAAAACATTCAGTACTTC
cdr3_aa: CASSPPTSKSAKNIQYF

clone_size: NA
d_call: TRBD2
v_call: TRBV30
j_call: TRBJ2-1
cdr3_nt: TGTGCCTGGAGTGTTTCGGGAGGGCCCCATGAGCAGTTCTTC
cdr3_aa: CAWSVSGGPHEQFF

clone_size: NA
d_call: TRBD2
v_call: TRBV24-1
j_call: TRBJ2-1
cdr3_nt: TGTGCCACCAGTGATCCAACTAGCGCCGGCTCCTACAATGAGCAGTTCTTC
cdr3_aa: CATSDPTSAGSYNEQFF

clone_size: NA
d_call: TRBD1
v_call: TRBV3-1/TRBV3-2
j_call: TRBJ1-6
cdr3_nt: TGTGCCAGCCGAGGGACAGGGGAAACACCCCTCCACTTT
cdr3_aa: CASRGTGETPLHF

clone_size: once
d_call: NA
v_call: TRBV6-2/TRBV6-3
j_call: TRBJ2-7
cdr3_nt: TGTGCCAGCAGTTATAGCGCAGCCGTCATCCTCCGCGAGCAGTACTTC
cdr3_aa: CASSYSAAVILREQYF

clone_size: NA
d_call: NA
v_call: TRBV28
j_call: TRBJ1-1
cdr3_nt: TGTGCCAGCAGTTTAGGCAGGGGCAACACTGAAGCTTTCTTT
cdr3_aa: CASSLGRGNTEAFF

clone_size: NA
d_call: TRBD1
v_call: TRBV2
j_call: TRBJ2-4
cdr3_nt: TGTGCCAGCAGTGATGGCAGGGGGAACCGAAACATTCAGTACTTC
cdr3_aa: CASSDGRGNRNIQYF

clone_size: NA
d_call: TRBD2
v_call: TRBV7-6
j_call: TRBJ2-3
cdr3_nt: TGTGCCAGCAGCTCAGCGGGAGAAACTAGGCTAGCGGTTAATACGCAGTATTTT
cdr3_aa: CASSSAGETRLAVNTQYF

clone_size: NA
d_call: TRBD2
v_call: TRBV5-1
j_call: TRBJ2-2
cdr3_nt: TGCGCCAGCAGCATCCGGACTAGCGGGAGGGCCGCCGGGGAGCTGTTTTTT
cdr3_aa: CASSIRTSGRAAGELFF

clone_size: NA
d_call: NA
v_call: TRBV28
j_call: TRBJ1-6
cdr3_nt: TGTGCCAGCAAGCTCACCACGGATTCACCCCTCCACTTT
cdr3_aa: CASKLTTDSPLHF

clone_size: NA
d_call: NA
v_call: TRBV5-1
j_call: TRBJ2-5
cdr3_nt: TGCGCCAGCGCCCCGGGACAATACCAAGAGACCCAGTACTTC
cdr3_aa: CASAPGQYQETQYF

clone_size: NA
d_call: NA
v_call: TRBV5-8
j_call: TRBJ2-3
cdr3_nt: TGTGCCAGCAGCCCCTATCACGATTACACGCAGTATTTT
cdr3_aa: CASSPYHDYTQYF

clone_size: NA
d_call: TRBD1
v_call: TRBV7-6
j_call: TRBJ2-2
cdr3_nt: TGTGCCAGCAGCCGAGAGACAGGGGGAATCGGGGAGCTGTTTTTT
cdr3_aa: CASSRETGGIGELFF

clone_size: NA
d_call: TRBD1
v_call: TRBV18
j_call: TRBJ2-2
cdr3_nt: TGTGCCAGCTCGCCCTCCGGGACAGGGGGCAGGGCCGGGGAGCTGTTTTTT
cdr3_aa: CASSPSGTGGRAGELFF

clone_size: NA
d_call: NA
v_call: TRBV12-2
j_call: TRBJ2-7
cdr3_nt: TGTGCAAGTCGCTTTAATTCCGGGACAGGGGACTCCTACGAGCAGTACTTC
cdr3_aa: CASRFNSGTGDSYEQYF

clone_size: NA
d_call: TRBD2
v_call: TRBV2
j_call: TRBJ2-7
cdr3_nt: TGTGCCAGCAGGGGGACTAGCGGGATTGGTGAGCAGTACTTC
cdr3_aa: CASRGTSGIGEQYF

clone_size: NA
d_call: NA
v_call: TRBV28
j_call: TRBJ1-2
cdr3_nt: TGTGCCAGCCAAGGGGTCTATGGCTACACCTTC
cdr3_aa: CASQGVYGYTF

clone_size: NA
d_call: TRBD2
v_call: TRBV19
j_call: TRBJ2-7
cdr3_nt: TGTGCCAGTAGTATGGTGCCAGCGGGAGGTCATGAGCAGTACTTC
cdr3_aa: CASSMVPAGGHEQYF

clone_size: NA
d_call: TRBD1
v_call: TRBV5-1
j_call: TRBJ1-1
cdr3_nt: TGCGCCAGCAGCAGGACAGGGGGCGCGACTGAAGCTTTCTTT
cdr3_aa: CASSRTGGATEAFF

clone_size: NA
d_call: NA
v_call: TRBV2
j_call: TRBJ2-1
cdr3_nt: TGTGCCAGCACCCCGACTTTGAAGAATGAGCAGTTCTTC
cdr3_aa: CASTPTLKNEQFF

clone_size: NA
d_call: TRBD2
v_call: TRBV15
j_call: TRBJ2-3
cdr3_nt: TGTGCCACCAGCATGGGACTAGCGGGAGGGCTGCGAGATACGCAGTATTTT
cdr3_aa: CATSMGLAGGLRDTQYF

clone_size: NA
d_call: NA
v_call: TRBV5-1
j_call: TRBJ1-1
cdr3_nt: TGCGCCAGCAGTACAGGGAACACTGAAGCTTTCTTT
cdr3_aa: CASSTGNTEAFF

clone_size: few
d_call: NA
v_call: TRBV15
j_call: TRBJ1-6
cdr3_nt: TGTGCCACCAGCAGAGTTGTTGGGGGCAATAATTCACCCCTCCACTTT
cdr3_aa: CATSRVVGGNNSPLHF

clone_size: NA
d_call: NA
v_call: TRBV24-1
j_call: TRBJ2-6
cdr3_nt: TGTGCCACCAGTGATTTGCCAGGAAACTCTGGGGCCAACGTCCTGACTTTC
cdr3_aa: CATSDLPGNSGANVLTF

clone_size: NA
d_call: TRBD1
v_call: TRBV18
j_call: TRBJ2-7
cdr3_nt: TGTGCCAGCTCACTTACCGGGACAGGGACGTACTACGAGCAGTACTTC
cdr3_aa: CASSLTGTGTYYEQYF

clone_size: many
d_call: TRBD1
v_call: TRBV28
j_call: TRBJ1-1
cdr3_nt: TGTGCCAGCAGTTCAGGGGGCCTCACTGAAGCTTTCTTT
cdr3_aa: CASSSGGLTEAFF

clone_size: NA
d_call: NA
v_call: TRBV9
j_call: TRBJ2-7
cdr3_nt: TGTGCCAGCAGCGTAGGAGGGGGGGGTCTTTACGAGCAGTACTTC
cdr3_aa: CASSVGGGGLYEQYF

clone_size: NA
d_call: TRBD2
v_call: TRBV7-2
j_call: TRBJ2-5
cdr3_nt: TGTGCCAGCAGCTTAGAGATGGTTAAGCGGGAGATTGGGTACTTC
cdr3_aa: CASSLEMVKREIGYF

clone_size: NA
d_call: NA
v_call: TRBV28
j_call: TRBJ1-6
cdr3_nt: TGTGCCAGCAGTCCCCGGGGGGCCTCCTATAATTCACCCCTCCACTTT
cdr3_aa: CASSPRGASYNSPLHF

clone_size: NA
d_call: TRBD1
v_call: TRBV6-2/TRBV6-3
j_call: TRBJ1-5
cdr3_nt: TGTGCCAGCAGTTCGACAGGGACGAGCAATCAGCCCCAGCATTTT
cdr3_aa: CASSSTGTSNQPQHF

clone_size: NA
d_call: TRBD1
v_call: TRBV2
j_call: TRBJ2-7
cdr3_nt: TGTGCCGTATTGGACAGGAGCGCGGTCGACGAGCAGTACTTC
cdr3_aa: CAVLDRSAVDEQYF

clone_size: NA
d_call: NA
v_call: TRBV9
j_call: TRBJ1-2
cdr3_nt: TGTGCCAGCAGCGTAGGGGGGGATTGGCTTAACTATGGCTACACCTTC
cdr3_aa: CASSVGGDWLNYGYTF